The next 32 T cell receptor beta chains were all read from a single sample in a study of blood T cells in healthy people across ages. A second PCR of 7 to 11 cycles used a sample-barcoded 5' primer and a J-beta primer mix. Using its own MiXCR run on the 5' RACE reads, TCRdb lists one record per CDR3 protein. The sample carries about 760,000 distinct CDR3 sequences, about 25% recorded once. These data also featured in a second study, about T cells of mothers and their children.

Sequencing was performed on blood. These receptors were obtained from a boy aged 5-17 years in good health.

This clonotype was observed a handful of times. The CDR3 DNA follows: TGTGCCAGCAGCCAAGATAGGAGGGATAGGCCGTTCTTC. It translates to CASSQDRRDRPFF. This rearrangement joins TRBV3-1 to TRBJ2-1; D might be TRBD2 (6 bases). Germline CDR1 is LGHDT and CDR2 is YNNKEL (reference sequence). Trimming took off 0 bases at V and 15 bases at J, with 15 bases between the two ends. This CDR3 spans 13 amino acids.

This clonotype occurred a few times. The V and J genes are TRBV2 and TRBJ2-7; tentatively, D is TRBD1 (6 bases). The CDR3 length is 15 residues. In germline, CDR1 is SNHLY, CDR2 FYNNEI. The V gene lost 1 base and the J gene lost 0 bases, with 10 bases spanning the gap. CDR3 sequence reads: CASSEGGGSSYEQYF. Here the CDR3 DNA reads TGTGCCAGCAGTGAAGGAGGGGGTAGCTCCTACGAGCAGTACTTC.

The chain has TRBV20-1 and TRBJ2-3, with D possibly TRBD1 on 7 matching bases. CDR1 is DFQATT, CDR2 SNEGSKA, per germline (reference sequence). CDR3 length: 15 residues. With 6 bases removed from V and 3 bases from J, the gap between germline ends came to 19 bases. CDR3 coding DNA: TGCAGTGCAAATTCCCCACAGGGGAGGACAGATACGCAGTATTTT. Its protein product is CSANSPQGRTDTQYF.

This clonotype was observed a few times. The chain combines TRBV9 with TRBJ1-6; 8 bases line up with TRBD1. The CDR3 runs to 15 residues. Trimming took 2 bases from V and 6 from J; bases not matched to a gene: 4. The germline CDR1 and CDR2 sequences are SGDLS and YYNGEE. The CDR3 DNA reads TGTGCCAGCAGCGTTAGGGGACAGGTTAATTCACCCCTCCACTTT. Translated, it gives CASSVRGQVNSPLHF.

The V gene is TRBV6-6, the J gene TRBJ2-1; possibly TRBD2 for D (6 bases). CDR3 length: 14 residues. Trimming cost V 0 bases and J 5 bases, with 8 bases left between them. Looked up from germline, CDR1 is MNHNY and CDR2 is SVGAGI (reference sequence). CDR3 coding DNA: TGTGCCAGCAGTTACTCCCCGGGGGACAATGAGCAGTTCTTC. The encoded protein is CASSYSPGDNEQFF.

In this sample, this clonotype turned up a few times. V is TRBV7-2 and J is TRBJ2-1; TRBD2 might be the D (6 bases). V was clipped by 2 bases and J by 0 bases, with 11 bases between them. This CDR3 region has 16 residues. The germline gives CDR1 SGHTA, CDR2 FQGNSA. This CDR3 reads CASSLYRGSSYNEQFF. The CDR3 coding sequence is TGTGCCAGCAGCTTATACCGGGGGAGCTCCTACAATGAGCAGTTCTTC.

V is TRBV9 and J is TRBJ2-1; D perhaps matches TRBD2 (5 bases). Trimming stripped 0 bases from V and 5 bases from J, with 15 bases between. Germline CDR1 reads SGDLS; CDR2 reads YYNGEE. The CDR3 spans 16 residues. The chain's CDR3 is CASSVAGTGTNNEQFF. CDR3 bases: TGTGCCAGCAGCGTAGCTGGAACGGGAACTAACAATGAGCAGTTCTTC.

The CDR3 loop reads CASRLGQGTDTQYF. CDR3 coding DNA: TGTGCCAGCAGACTAGGACAGGGCACAGATACGCAGTATTTT. V is TRBV6-5 and J is TRBJ2-3, with 7 bases identical to TRBD1. Germline CDR1 is MNHEY and CDR2 is SVGAGI. The CDR3 totals 14 residues. The V and J ends lost 6 bases and 1 base, in that order; junction bases with no gene match: 4.

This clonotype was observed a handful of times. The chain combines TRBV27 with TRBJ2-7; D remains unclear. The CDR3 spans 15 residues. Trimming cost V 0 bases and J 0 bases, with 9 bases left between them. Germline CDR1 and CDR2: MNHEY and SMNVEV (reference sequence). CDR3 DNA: TGTGCCAGCAGTTTATCGTTCGGAAGCTCCTACGAGCAGTACTTC. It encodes CASSLSFGSSYEQYF.

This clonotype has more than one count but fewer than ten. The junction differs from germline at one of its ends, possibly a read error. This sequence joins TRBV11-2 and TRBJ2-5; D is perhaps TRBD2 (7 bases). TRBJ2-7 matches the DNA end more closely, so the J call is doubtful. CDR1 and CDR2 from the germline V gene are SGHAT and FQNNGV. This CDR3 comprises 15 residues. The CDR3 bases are TGTGTCAGCAGCACCCCTCGAGGGGGGGAGGACGAGCAGTACTTC. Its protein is CVSSTPRGGEDEQYF.

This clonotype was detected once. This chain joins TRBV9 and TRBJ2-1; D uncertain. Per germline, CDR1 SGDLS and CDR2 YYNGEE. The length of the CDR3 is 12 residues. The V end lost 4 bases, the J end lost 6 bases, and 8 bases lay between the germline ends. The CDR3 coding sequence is TGTGCCAGCAGCCCGGAGAGCAATGAGCAGTTCTTC. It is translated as CASSPESNEQFF. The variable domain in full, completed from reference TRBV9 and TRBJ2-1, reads DSGVTQTPKHLITATGQRVTLRCSPRSGDLSVYWYQQSLDQGLQFLIQYYNGEERAKGNILERFSAQQFPDLHSELNLSSLELGDSALYFCASSPESNEQFFGPGTRLTVL.

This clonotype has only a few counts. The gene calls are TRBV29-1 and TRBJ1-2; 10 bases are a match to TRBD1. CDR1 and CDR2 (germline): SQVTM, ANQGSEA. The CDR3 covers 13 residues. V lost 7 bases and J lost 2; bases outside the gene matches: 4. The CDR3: CSARTGGNYGYTF. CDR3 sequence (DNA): TGCAGCGCACGGACAGGGGGGAACTATGGCTACACCTTC.

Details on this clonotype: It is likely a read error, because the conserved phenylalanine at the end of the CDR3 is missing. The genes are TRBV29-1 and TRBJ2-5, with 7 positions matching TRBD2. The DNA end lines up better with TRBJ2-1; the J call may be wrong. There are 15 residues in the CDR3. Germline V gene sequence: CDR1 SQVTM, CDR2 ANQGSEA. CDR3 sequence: CSVDPSGMTYNEQFL. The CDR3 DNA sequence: TGCAGCGTTGATCCCAGCGGGATGACGTACAATGAGCAGTTCTTG.

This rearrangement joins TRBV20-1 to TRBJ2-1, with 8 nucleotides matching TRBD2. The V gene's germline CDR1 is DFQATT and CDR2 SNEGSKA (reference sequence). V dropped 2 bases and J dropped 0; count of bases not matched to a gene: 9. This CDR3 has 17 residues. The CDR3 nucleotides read TGCAGTGCTAGATACGGGGGGGCCGTCAACTCCTACAATGAGCAGTTCTTC. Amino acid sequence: CSARYGGAVNSYNEQFF.

The CDR3 sequence is CSAGGQGSMNTEAFF. CDR3 in DNA: TGCAGTGCTGGGGGACAGGGGTCAATGAACACTGAAGCTTTCTTT. The chain combines TRBV20-1 with TRBJ1-1; 10 positions match TRBD1. CDR3 size: 15 residues. The germline V gene has CDR1 DFQATT and CDR2 SNEGSKA (reference sequence). V lost 5 bases and J lost 0; bases outside the gene matches: 6.

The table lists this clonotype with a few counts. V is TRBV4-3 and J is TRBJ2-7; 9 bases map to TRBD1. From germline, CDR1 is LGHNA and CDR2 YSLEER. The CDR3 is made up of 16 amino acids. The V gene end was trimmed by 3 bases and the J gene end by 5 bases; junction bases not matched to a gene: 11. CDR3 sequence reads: CASSHLAGTGLNEQYF. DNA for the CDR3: TGCGCCAGCAGCCATCTCGCCGGGACAGGGTTAAACGAGCAGTACTTC.

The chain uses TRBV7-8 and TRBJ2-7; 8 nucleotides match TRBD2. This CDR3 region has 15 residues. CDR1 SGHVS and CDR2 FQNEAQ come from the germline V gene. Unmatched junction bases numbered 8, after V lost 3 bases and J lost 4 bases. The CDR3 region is CASSFGTSFQYEQYF. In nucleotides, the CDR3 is TGTGCCAGCAGCTTCGGGACTAGTTTTCAGTACGAGCAGTACTTC.

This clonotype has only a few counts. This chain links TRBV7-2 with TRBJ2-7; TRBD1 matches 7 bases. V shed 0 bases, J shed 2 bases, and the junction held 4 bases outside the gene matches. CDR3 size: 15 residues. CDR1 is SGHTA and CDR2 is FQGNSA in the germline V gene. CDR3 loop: CASSLAGDSTYEQYF. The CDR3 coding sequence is TGTGCCAGCAGCTTAGCGGGGGACAGCACCTACGAGCAGTACTTC.

The CDR3 DNA reads as TGTGCCAGCAGTTTAGGTCCGGGGGGTCGCACTGAAGCTTTCTTT. It translates to CASSLGPGGRTEAFF. This chain uses TRBV27 with TRBJ1-1; D is perhaps TRBD1 (5 bases). Trimming removed 2 bases at V and 4 bases at J, with 14 bases between. CDR1 MNHEY and CDR2 SMNVEV come from the germline V gene (reference sequence). The CDR3 is made up of 15 amino acids.

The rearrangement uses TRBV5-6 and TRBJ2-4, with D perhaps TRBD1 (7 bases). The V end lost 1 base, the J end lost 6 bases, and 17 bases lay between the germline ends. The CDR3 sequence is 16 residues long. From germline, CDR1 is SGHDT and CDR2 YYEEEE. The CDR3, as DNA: TGTGCCAGCAGCTTGAGGCAGGGGGGAGTCGGAAACATTCAGTACTTC. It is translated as CASSLRQGGVGNIQYF.

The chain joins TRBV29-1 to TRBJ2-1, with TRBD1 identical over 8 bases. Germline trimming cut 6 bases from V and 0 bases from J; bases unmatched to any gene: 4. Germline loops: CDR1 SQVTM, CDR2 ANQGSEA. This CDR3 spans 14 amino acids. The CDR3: CSVSGQGSYNEQFF. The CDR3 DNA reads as TGCAGCGTCTCCGGACAGGGCTCCTACAATGAGCAGTTCTTC.

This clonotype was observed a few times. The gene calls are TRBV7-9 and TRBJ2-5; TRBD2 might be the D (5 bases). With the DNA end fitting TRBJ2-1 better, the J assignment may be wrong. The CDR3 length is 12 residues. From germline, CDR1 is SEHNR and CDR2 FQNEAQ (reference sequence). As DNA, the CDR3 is TGTGCCAGCAGCTCACTAGGTTTTGAGCAGTTCTTC. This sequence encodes CASSSLGFEQFF.

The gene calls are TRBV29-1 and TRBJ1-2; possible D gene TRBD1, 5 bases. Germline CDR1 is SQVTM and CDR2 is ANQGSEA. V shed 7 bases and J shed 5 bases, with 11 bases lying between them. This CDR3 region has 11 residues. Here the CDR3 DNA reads TGCAGCGATCGGGACGGATATGGCTACACCTTC. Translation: CSDRDGYGYTF.

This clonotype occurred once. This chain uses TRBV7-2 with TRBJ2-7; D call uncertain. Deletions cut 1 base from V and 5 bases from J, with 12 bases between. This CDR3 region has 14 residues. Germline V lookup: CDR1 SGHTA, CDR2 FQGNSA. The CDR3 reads CASSLESSPHEQYF. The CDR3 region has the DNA TGTGCCAGCAGCTTAGAATCCAGCCCCCACGAGCAGTACTTC.

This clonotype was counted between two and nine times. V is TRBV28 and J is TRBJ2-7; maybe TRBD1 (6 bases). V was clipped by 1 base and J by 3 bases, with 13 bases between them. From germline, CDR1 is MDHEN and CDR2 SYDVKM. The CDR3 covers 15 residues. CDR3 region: CASSLSSTGIYEQYF. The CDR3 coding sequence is TGTGCCAGCAGTTTATCTTCGACAGGAATCTACGAGCAGTACTTC. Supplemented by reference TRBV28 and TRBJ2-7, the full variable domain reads DVKVTQSSRYLVKRTGEKVFLECVQDMDHENMFWYRQDPGLGLRLIYFSYDVKMKEKGDIPEGYSVSREKKERFSLILESASTNQTSMYLCASSLSSTGIYEQYFGPGTRLTVT.

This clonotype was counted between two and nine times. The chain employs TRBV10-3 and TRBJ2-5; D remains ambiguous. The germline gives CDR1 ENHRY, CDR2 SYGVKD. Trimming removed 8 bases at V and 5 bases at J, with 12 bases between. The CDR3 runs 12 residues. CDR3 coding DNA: TGTGCCATCGGAGCAGACCGGGAGACCCAGTACTTC. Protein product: CAIGADRETQYF.

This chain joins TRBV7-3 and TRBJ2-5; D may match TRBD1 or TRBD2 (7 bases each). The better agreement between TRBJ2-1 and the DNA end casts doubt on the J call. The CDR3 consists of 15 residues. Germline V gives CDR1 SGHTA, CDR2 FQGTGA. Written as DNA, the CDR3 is TGTGCCAGCAGCTCCTCAGGGGGGGTGAATGATGAGCAGTTCTTC. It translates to CASSSSGGVNDEQFF.

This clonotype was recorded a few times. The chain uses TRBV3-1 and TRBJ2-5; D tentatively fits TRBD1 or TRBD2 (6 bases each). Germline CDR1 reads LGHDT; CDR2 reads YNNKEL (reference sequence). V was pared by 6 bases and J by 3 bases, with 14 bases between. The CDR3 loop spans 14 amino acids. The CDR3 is CASRTTRGEETQYF. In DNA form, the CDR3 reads TGTGCCAGCAGAACAACAAGGGGGGAAGAGACCCAGTACTTC.

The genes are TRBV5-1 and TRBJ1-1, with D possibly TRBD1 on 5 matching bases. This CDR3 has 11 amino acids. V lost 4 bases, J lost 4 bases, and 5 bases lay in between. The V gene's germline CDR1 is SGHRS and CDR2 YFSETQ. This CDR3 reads CASSTGTEAFF. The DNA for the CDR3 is TGCGCCAGCAGCACAGGCACTGAAGCTTTCTTT.

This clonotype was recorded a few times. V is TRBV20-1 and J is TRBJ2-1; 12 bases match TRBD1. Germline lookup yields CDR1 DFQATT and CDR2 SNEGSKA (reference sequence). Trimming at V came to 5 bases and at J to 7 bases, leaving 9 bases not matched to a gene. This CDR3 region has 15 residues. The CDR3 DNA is TGCAGTGCTGATATCCGGGACAGGGGGCCAAATGAGCAGTTCTTC. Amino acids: CSADIRDRGPNEQFF.

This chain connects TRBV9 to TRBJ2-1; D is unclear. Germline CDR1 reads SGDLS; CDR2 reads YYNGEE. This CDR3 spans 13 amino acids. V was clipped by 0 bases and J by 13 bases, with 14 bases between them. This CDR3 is CASSVDSRLEQFF. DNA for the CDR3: TGTGCCAGCAGCGTAGATTCTCGGCTGGAACAGTTCTTC.

In nucleotides, the CDR3 is TGTGCCAGCAGCCTGACACACAACGAGCAGTACTTC. It encodes CASSLTHNEQYF. This chain links TRBV3-1 with TRBJ2-5; no definite D call. The DNA end lines up better with TRBJ2-7; the J call may be wrong. Germline V gene lookup returns CDR1 LGHDT and CDR2 YNNKEL (reference sequence). The length of the CDR3 is 12 residues.